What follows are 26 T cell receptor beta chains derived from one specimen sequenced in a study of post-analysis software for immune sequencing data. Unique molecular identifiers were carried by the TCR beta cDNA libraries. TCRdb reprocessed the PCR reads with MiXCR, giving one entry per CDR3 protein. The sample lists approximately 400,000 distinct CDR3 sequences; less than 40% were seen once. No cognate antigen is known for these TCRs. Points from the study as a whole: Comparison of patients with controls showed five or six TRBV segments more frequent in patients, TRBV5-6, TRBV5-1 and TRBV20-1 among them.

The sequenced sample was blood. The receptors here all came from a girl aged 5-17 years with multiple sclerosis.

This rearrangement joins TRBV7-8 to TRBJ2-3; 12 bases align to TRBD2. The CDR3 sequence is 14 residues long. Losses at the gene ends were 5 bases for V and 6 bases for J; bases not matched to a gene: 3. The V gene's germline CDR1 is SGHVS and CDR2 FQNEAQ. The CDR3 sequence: CASSILAGGDTQYF. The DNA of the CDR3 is TGTGCCAGCAGCATTCTAGCGGGGGGGGATACGCAGTATTTT.

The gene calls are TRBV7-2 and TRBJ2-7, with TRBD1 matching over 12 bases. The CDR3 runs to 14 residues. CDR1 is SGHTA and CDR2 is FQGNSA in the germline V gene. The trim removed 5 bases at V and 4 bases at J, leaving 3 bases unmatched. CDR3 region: CASSRDRGRYEQYF. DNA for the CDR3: TGTGCCAGCAGCCGGGACAGGGGGCGATACGAGCAGTACTTC.

CDR3 loop: CASSLELGQGVGYTF. DNA for the CDR3: TGTGCCAGCAGCTTAGAATTGGGACAGGGAGTCGGCTACACCTTC. The rearrangement uses TRBV7-9 and TRBJ1-2; 9 nucleotides agree with TRBD1. The germline CDR1 and CDR2 sequences are SEHNR and FQNEAQ (reference sequence). This CDR3 comprises 15 residues. The ends lost 1 base at V and 8 bases at J; junction bases unmatched: 8.

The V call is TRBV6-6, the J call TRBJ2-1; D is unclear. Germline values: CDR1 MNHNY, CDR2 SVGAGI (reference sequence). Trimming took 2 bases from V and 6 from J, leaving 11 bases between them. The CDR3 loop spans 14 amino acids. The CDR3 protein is CASSYRQSGNEQFF. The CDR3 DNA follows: TGTGCCAGCAGTTACCGCCAGTCCGGCAATGAGCAGTTCTTC.

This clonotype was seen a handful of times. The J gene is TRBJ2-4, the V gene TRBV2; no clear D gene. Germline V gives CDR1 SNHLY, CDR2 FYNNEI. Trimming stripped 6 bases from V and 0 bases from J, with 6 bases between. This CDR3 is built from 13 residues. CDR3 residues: CASRLLAKNIQYF. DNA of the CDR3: TGTGCCAGCAGACTGCTAGCCAAAAACATTCAGTACTTC.

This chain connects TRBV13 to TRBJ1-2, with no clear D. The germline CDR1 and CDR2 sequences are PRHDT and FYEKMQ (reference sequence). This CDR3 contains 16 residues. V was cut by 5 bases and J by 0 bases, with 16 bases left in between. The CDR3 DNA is TGTGCCAGCAGCCACATCCTGACGACCTCTAACTATGGCTACACCTTC. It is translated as CASSHILTTSNYGYTF.

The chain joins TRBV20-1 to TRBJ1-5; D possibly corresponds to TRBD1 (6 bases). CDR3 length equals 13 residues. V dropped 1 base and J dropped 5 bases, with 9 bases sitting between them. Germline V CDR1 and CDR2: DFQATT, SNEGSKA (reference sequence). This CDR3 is CSARGGGDQPQHF. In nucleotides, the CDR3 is TGCAGTGCTAGAGGGGGGGGCGATCAGCCCCAGCATTTT.

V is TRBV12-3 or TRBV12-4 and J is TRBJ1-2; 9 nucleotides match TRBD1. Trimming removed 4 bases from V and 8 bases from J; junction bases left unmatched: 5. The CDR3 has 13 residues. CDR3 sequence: CASSSGDRVGYTF. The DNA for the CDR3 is TGTGCCAGCAGTTCAGGGGACAGGGTCGGCTACACCTTC.

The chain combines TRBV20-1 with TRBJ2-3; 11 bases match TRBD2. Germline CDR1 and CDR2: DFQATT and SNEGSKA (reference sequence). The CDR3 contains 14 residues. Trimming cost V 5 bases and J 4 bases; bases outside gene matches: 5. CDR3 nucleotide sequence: TGCAGTGCTCATAGCGGGGGGGCGTCAGATACGCAGTATTTT. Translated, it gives CSAHSGGASDTQYF.

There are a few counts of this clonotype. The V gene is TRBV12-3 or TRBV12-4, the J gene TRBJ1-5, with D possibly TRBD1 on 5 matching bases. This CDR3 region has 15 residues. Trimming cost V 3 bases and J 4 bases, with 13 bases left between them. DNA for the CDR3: TGTGCCAGCAGTTTTTGGGACGTAAGTAATCAGCCCCAGCATTTT. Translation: CASSFWDVSNQPQHF.

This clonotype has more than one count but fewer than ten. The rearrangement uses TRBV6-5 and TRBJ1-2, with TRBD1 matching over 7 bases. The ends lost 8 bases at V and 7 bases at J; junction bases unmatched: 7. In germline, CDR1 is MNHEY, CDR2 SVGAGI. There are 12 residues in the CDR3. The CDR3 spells CASATGWGGYTF. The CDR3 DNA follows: TGTGCCAGCGCGACAGGGTGGGGTGGCTACACCTTC.

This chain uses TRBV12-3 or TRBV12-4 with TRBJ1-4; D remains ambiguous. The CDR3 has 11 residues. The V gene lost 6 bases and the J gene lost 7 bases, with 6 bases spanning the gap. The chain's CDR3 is CASRGGEKLFF. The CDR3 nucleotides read TGTGCCAGCAGGGGTGGTGAAAAACTGTTTTTT.

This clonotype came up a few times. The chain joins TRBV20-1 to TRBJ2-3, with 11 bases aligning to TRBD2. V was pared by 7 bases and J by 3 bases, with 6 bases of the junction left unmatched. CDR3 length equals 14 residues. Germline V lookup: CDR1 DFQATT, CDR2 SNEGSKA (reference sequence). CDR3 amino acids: CSGLLAGGTDTQYF. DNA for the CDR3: TGCAGTGGTCTGCTAGCGGGGGGTACAGATACGCAGTATTTT.

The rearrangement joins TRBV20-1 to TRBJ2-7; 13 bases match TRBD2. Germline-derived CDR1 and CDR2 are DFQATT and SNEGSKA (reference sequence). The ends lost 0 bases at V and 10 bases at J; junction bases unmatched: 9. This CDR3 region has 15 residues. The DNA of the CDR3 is TGCAGTGCTAGAGATAGGACTAGCGGGGGTGAGCCCCAGTACTTC. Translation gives CSARDRTSGGEPQYF.

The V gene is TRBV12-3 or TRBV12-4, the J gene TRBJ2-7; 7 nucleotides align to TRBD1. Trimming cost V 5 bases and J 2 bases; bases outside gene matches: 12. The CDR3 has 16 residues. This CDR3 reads CASSPPYRGTAYEQYF. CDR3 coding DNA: TGTGCCAGCAGTCCCCCTTACAGGGGCACGGCCTACGAGCAGTACTTC.

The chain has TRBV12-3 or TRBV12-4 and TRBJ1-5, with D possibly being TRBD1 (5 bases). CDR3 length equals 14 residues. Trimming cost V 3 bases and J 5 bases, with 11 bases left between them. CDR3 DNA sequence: TGTGCCAGCAGTTTGATGGGGCCTTATCAGCCCCAGCATTTT. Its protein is CASSLMGPYQPQHF.

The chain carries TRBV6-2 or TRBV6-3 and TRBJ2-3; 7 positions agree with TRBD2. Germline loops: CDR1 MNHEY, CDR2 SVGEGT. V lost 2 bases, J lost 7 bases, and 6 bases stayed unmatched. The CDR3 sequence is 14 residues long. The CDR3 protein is CASSYMAGGNTQYF. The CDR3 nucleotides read TGTGCCAGCAGTTACATGGCCGGGGGGAATACGCAGTATTTT.

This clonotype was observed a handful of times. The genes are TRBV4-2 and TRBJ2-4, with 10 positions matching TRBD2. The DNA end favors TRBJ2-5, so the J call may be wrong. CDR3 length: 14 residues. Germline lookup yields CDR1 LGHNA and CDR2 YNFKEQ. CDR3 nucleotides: TGTGCCAGCAGCCAGATAGCGGGGGGCGAGACCCAGTACTTC. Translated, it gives CASSQIAGGETQYF.

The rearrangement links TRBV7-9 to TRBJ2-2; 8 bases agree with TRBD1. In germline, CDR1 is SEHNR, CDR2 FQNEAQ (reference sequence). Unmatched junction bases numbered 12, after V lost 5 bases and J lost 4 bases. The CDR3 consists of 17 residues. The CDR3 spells CASSTHGQGEITGELFF. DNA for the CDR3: TGTGCCAGCAGCACACACGGACAGGGAGAGATCACCGGGGAGCTGTTTTTT. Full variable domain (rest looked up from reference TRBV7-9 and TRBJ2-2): DTGVSQNPRHKITKRGQNVTFRCDPISEHNRLYWYRQTLGQGPEFLTYFQNEAQLEKSRLLSDRFSAERPKGSFSTLEIQRTEQGDSAMYLCASSTHGQGEITGELFFGEGSRLTVL.

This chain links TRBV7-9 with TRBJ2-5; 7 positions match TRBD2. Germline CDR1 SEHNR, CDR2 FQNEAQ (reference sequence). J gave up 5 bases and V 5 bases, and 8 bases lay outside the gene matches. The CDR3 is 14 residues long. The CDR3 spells CASSPPTSVETQYF. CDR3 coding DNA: TGTGCCAGCAGCCCACCAACTAGCGTCGAGACCCAGTACTTC.

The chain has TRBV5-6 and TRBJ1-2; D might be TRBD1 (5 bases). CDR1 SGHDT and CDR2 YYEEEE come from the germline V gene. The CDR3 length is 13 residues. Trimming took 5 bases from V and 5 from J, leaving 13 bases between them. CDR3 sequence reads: CASSPWGAYGYTF. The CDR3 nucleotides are TGTGCCAGCAGTCCATGGGGCGCATATGGCTACACCTTC.

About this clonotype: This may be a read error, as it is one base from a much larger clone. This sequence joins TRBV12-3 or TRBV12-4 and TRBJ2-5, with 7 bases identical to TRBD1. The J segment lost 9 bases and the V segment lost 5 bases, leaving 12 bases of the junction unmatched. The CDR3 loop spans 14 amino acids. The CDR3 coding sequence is TGTGCCAGCAGTACCCCAGGACAGGTTGAGGCCCAGTACTTC. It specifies CASSTPGQVEAQYF.

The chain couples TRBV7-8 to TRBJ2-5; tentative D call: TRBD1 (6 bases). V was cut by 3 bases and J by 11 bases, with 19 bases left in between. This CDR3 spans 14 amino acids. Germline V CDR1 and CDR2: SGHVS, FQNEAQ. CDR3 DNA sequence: TGTGCCAGCAGCTTGCAGGGGTCCAGTTCGGAGCAGTACTTC. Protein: CASSLQGSSSEQYF.

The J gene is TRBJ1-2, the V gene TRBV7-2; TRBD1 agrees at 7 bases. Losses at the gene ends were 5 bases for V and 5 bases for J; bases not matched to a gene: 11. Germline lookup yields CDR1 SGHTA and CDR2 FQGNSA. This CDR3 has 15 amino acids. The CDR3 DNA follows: TGTGCCAGCAGCCGGGACAGATTTACTCTTTATGGCTACACCTTC. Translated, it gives CASSRDRFTLYGYTF.

The CDR3, as DNA: TGCAGTGCCACGGGCCCCCGCTACACCTTC. Translation gives CSATGPRYTF. The gene calls are TRBV20-1 and TRBJ1-2; D is unclear. Looked up from germline, CDR1 is DFQATT and CDR2 is SNEGSKA (reference sequence). V was trimmed by 6 bases and J by 9 bases, leaving 11 bases between them. The CDR3 totals 10 residues.

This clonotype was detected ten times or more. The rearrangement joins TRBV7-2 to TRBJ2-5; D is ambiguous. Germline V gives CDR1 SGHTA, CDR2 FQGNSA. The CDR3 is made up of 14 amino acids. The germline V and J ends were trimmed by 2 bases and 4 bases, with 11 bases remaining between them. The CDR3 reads CASSLNTLRETQYF. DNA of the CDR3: TGTGCCAGCAGCTTAAATACTTTACGAGAGACCCAGTACTTC.